Below, 27 T cell receptor beta chains from the same sample are listed, as sequenced in a study of T cells after yellow fever vaccination. TCRdb re-called the 5' RACE reads with MiXCR, one entry per CDR3 protein. The table lists 620,000 or so distinct CDR3 sequences, roughly 17% of them singletons, with 17% in the top ten. This material consisted of PBMCs, taken 5 days after the first yellow fever vaccination. The receptors stem from a man younger than 35 who received the YFV17D yellow fever vaccine.

This clonotype turned up a few times. The chain carries TRBV5-1 and TRBJ1-4; 7 positions agree with TRBD1. Germline CDR1 SGHRS, CDR2 YFSETQ. The trim removed 2 bases at V and 5 bases at J, leaving 3 bases unmatched. CDR3 length equals 14 residues. The DNA of the CDR3 is TGCGCCAGCAGCTTACAGGGGATGAATGAAAAACTGTTTTTT. This encodes CASSLQGMNEKLFF.

This clonotype was picked up a small number of times. As DNA, the CDR3 is TGTGCCAGCAGCTTAGCCGGACTCTCACCCCTCCACTTT. Protein: CASSLAGLSPLHF. The chain combines TRBV11-2 with TRBJ1-6, with D hard to call. CDR3 size: 13 residues. Trimming left V 1 base short and J 10 bases short, with 8 bases between. Germline V gene data show CDR1 as SGHAT and CDR2 as FQNNGV.

CDR3 sequence (DNA): TGTGCCAGCAGGCGGGCTTTTAGCTCCTACGAGCAGTACTTC. This gives the protein CASRRAFSSYEQYF. V and J are TRBV11-2 and TRBJ2-7; D perhaps matches TRBD2 (5 bases). Trimming cost V 6 bases and J 0 bases, with 12 bases left between them. Germline loops: CDR1 SGHAT, CDR2 FQNNGV. This CDR3 contains 14 residues.

This clonotype has more than one count but fewer than ten. J is TRBJ1-6 and V is TRBV7-8; 8 bases agree with TRBD1. The CDR3 extends over 15 amino acids. V lost 5 bases to trimming and J lost 6 bases; unmatched junction nucleotides: 6. Germline V gene data show CDR1 as SGHVS and CDR2 as FQNEAQ. The CDR3 spells CASSPRTGSNSPLHF. For the CDR3, the DNA is TGTGCCAGCAGCCCCAGGACAGGGTCTAATTCACCCCTCCACTTT.

Written as DNA, the CDR3 is TGCGCCAGCAGCTTTGCCTCAGGGACGCAAGAGACCCAGTACTTC. Its protein product is CASSFASGTQETQYF. The chain recombines TRBV5-1 with TRBJ2-5; D possibly matches TRBD1 or TRBD2 (5 bases each). There are 15 residues in the CDR3. V lost 2 bases and J 2 bases, leaving 13 bases between the germline ends. Germline assignment: CDR1 SGHRS and CDR2 YFSETQ.

V is TRBV6-1 and J is TRBJ2-5, with D unresolved. The CDR3 is made up of 17 amino acids. CDR1 and CDR2 (germline): MNHNS, SASEGT. Trimming cost V 1 base and J 1 base, with 16 bases left between them. The CDR3: CASSEGALGWPQETQYF. CDR3 coding DNA: TGTGCCAGCAGTGAAGGGGCGCTGGGTTGGCCCCAAGAGACCCAGTACTTC.

This clonotype was seen only a few times. The V and J genes are TRBV9 and TRBJ1-2; D ambiguous. This CDR3 spans 14 amino acids. Germline lookup yields CDR1 SGDLS and CDR2 YYNGEE. Trimming cost V 0 bases and J 3 bases, with 9 bases left between them. CDR3 loop: CASSVGQDYYGYTF. CDR3 coding DNA: TGTGCCAGCAGCGTAGGGCAGGACTACTATGGCTACACCTTC.

This clonotype was seen only a few times. The V gene is TRBV20-1, the J gene TRBJ1-5, with a weak D call TRBD1 (6 bases). CDR3 length: 14 amino acids. The V end was cut by 2 bases, the J end by 5 bases, with 13 bases between. Germline CDR1 DFQATT, CDR2 SNEGSKA (reference sequence). CDR3 loop: CSARKGRGDQPQHF. The CDR3 DNA reads as TGCAGTGCTAGAAAAGGGAGGGGGGATCAGCCCCAGCATTTT.

This clonotype was found a few times. This chain joins TRBV21-1 and TRBJ2-1; TRBD1, the D gene given by the table, was not confirmed from the DNA. TRBV21-1 is deemed a pseudogene. The CDR3 sequence is 16 residues long. The CDR3 sequence is CASTFTGTGWGNEQFF. The CDR3 DNA sequence: TGTGCCAGCACCTTTACCGGGACAGGGTGGGGCAATGAGCAGTTCTTC.

In its sample, this clonotype was seen a few times. The DNA for the CDR3 is TGTGCCAGCAGCCCCCGGCTTTCCTATGGCTACACCTTC. Translation gives CASSPRLSYGYTF. The chain recombines TRBV12-3 or TRBV12-4 with TRBJ1-2, with D hard to call. The ends were cut back, 6 bases at V and 4 bases at J, with 12 bases in the middle. There are 13 residues in the CDR3.

The rearrangement links TRBV7-8 to TRBJ1-3, with TRBD1 identical over 7 bases. V dropped 5 bases and J dropped 3; count of bases not matched to a gene: 13. Germline V gene lookup returns CDR1 SGHVS and CDR2 FQNEAQ. This CDR3 has 17 residues. DNA for the CDR3: TGTGCCAGCAGCCAACCCCGGACAGGACAAGATGGAAACACCATATATTTT. It codes for CASSQPRTGQDGNTIYF.

This chain uses TRBV15 with TRBJ2-5, with 7 nucleotides matching TRBD2. The CDR3 covers 17 residues. Germline CDR1 is LNHNV and CDR2 is YYDKDF (reference sequence). V shed 3 bases, J shed 2 bases, and the junction held 12 bases outside the gene matches. DNA of the CDR3: TGTGCCACCAGCAGCCCTGGGGGGGGAGGCCCACAAGAGACCCAGTACTTC. It encodes CATSSPGGGGPQETQYF.

The V call is TRBV6-1, the J call TRBJ2-7; possible D gene TRBD2, 5 bases. The CDR3 has 13 residues. The V end lost 7 bases, the J end lost 5 bases, and 15 bases lay between the germline ends. CDR1 and CDR2 (germline): MNHNS, SASEGT. CDR3: CASTPPGVNEQYF. CDR3 DNA sequence: TGTGCCAGCACCCCTCCCGGGGTAAACGAGCAGTACTTC.

This clonotype was seen a handful of times. The CDR3 region is CASSSYRDRAFYGYTF. The CDR3 region has the DNA TGCGCCAGCAGCTCCTACCGAGACAGGGCCTTCTATGGCTACACCTTC. The V call is TRBV4-1, the J call TRBJ1-2, with 7 bases that match TRBD1. Germline CDR1 is MGHRA and CDR2 is YSYEKL. V lost 5 bases, J lost 4 bases, and 13 bases stayed unmatched. This CDR3 comprises 16 residues.

The chain uses TRBV5-4 and TRBJ2-1; 13 bases fit TRBD2. CDR1 SGHNT and CDR2 YYREEE come from the germline V gene (reference sequence). Germline trimming cut 3 bases from V and 5 bases from J; bases unmatched to any gene: 2. The CDR3 loop spans 15 amino acids. CDR3 loop: CASSSTSGGDNEQFF. Here the CDR3 DNA reads TGTGCCAGCAGCTCCACTAGCGGGGGGGACAATGAGCAGTTCTTC. The complete variable domain, with remaining parts taken from reference TRBV5-4 and TRBJ2-1, reads ETGVTQSPTHLIKTRGQQVTLRCSSQSGHNTVSWYQQALGQGPQFIFQYYREEENGRGNFPPRFSGLQFPNYSSELNVNALELDDSALYLCASSSTSGGDNEQFFGPGTRLTVL.

CDR3 amino acids: CSAVHTGELFF. The CDR3 nucleotides are TGCAGCGCTGTTCACACCGGGGAGCTGTTTTTT. The genes are TRBV20-1 and TRBJ2-2; D is unclear. Per the germline V gene, CDR1 is DFQATT and CDR2 is SNEGSKA (reference sequence). This CDR3 is built from 11 residues.

This clonotype was observed a handful of times. This chain joins TRBV6-1 and TRBJ2-5, with D unclear. This CDR3 has 14 amino acids. V gave up 7 bases and J gave up 0 bases, with 12 bases separating them. Per the germline V gene, CDR1 is MNHNS and CDR2 is SASEGT. CDR3 nucleotides: TGTGCCAGCAAGTGGGAAAGATACCAAGAGACCCAGTACTTC. Translated: CASKWERYQETQYF.

The chain joins TRBV5-1 to TRBJ2-5, with TRBD1 matching 8 bases. V was clipped by 4 bases and J by 2 bases; unmatched bases: 4. This CDR3 is built from 14 residues. Per germline, CDR1 SGHRS and CDR2 YFSETQ. The DNA of the CDR3 is TGCGCCAGCAGCGCGGGACAGGTACAAGAGACCCAGTACTTC. Protein: CASSAGQVQETQYF.

This clonotype appeared a few times. The chain links TRBV6-1 to TRBJ1-6; 7 nucleotides line up with TRBD1. The CDR3 runs 16 residues. V lost 5 bases to trimming and J lost 2 bases; unmatched junction nucleotides: 6. Germline assignment: CDR1 MNHNS and CDR2 SASEGT. The CDR3 sequence is CASSQDRSAYNSPLHF. CDR3 in DNA: TGTGCCAGCAGTCAGGACAGGAGCGCCTATAATTCACCCCTCCACTTT.

The chain has TRBV20-1 and TRBJ2-5; TRBD1 is a possible D gene (5 bases). Germline V CDR1 and CDR2: DFQATT, SNEGSKA (reference sequence). CDR3 size: 14 residues. V was pared by 4 bases and J by 2 bases, with 14 bases between. The CDR3 here is CSANLGHLQETQYF. The CDR3 nucleotides read TGCAGTGCTAACTTGGGGCACCTTCAAGAGACCCAGTACTTC.

This clonotype has more than one count but fewer than ten. The rearrangement joins TRBV15 to TRBJ2-1, with 7 bases lining up with TRBD2. The CDR3 runs to 16 residues. V was pared by 1 base and J by 4 bases, with 7 bases of the junction left unmatched. CDR1 LNHNV and CDR2 YYDKDF come from the germline V gene (reference sequence). CDR3 in amino acids: CATSRGASGLYNEQFF. In DNA form, the CDR3 reads TGTGCCACCAGCAGAGGAGCTAGCGGCCTATACAATGAGCAGTTCTTC. Full variable domain (missing parts from reference TRBV15 and TRBJ2-1): DAMVIQNPRYQVTQFGKPVTLSCSQTLNHNVMYWYQQKSSQAPKLLFHYYDKDFNNEADTPDNFQSRRPNTSFCFLDIRSPGLGDTAMYLCATSRGASGLYNEQFFGPGTRLTVL.

V is TRBV7-2 and J is TRBJ2-3; 7 bases fit TRBD2. V lost 5 bases to trimming and J lost 4 bases; unmatched junction nucleotides: 12. The CDR3 contains 16 residues. Germline values: CDR1 SGHTA, CDR2 FQGNSA. The CDR3 region is CASSPGGIGIADTQYF. Written as DNA, the CDR3 is TGTGCCAGCAGCCCCGGGGGGATCGGGATCGCAGATACGCAGTATTTT.

The chain combines TRBV12-3 or TRBV12-4 with TRBJ2-1, with a tentative D call TRBD2 (7 bases). Trimming pared 1 base from V and 9 bases from J, leaving 16 bases between. The CDR3 is made up of 15 amino acids. CDR3 DNA: TGTGCCAGCAGTTTAGTGGGGGGGGCCAAGGGTGAGCAGTTCTTC. This translates into CASSLVGGAKGEQFF.

This chain joins TRBV28 and TRBJ2-3; D not certain. Germline loops: CDR1 MDHEN, CDR2 SYDVKM. Deletions cut 7 bases from V and 0 bases from J, with 8 bases between. The CDR3 sequence is 13 residues long. The CDR3 reads CASTPSSTDTQYF. The DNA of the CDR3 is TGTGCCAGCACTCCCTCCAGCACAGATACGCAGTATTTT.

The DNA for the CDR3 is TGTGCCAGCAGCTTAGTCCAGGTTCGGGCAGATACGCAGTATTTT. The encoded protein is CASSLVQVRADTQYF. The rearrangement joins TRBV7-9 to TRBJ2-3; D remains unclear. CDR1 and CDR2 (germline): SEHNR, FQNEAQ (reference sequence). Trimming removed 1 base from V and 4 bases from J, with 12 bases in between. CDR3 length: 15 amino acids.

Ten or more counts support this clonotype. The chain couples TRBV7-2 to TRBJ2-7, with a possible D match to TRBD1 (5 bases). Trimming removed 5 bases from V and 4 bases from J, with 9 bases in between. This CDR3 has 12 amino acids. CDR1 is SGHTA, CDR2 FQGNSA, per germline. The CDR3 loop is CASSPTVYEQYF. CDR3 nucleotide sequence: TGTGCCAGCAGCCCGACAGTTTACGAGCAGTACTTC. Full variable domain (remainder filled in from reference TRBV7-2 and TRBJ2-7): GAGVSQSPSNKVTEKGKDVELRCDPISGHTALYWYRQSLGQGLEFLIYFQGNSAPDKSGLPSDRFSAERTGGSVSTLTIQRTQQEDSAVYLCASSPTVYEQYFGPGTRLTVT.

This chain uses TRBV2 with TRBJ2-7, with D hard to call. The CDR3 covers 12 residues. The germline V gene encodes CDR1 SNHLY and CDR2 FYNNEI. Deletions cut 7 bases from V and 3 bases from J, with 10 bases between. The CDR3 coding sequence is TGTGCCAGCACGGCAGAGATCTACGAGCAGTACTTC. This translates into CASTAEIYEQYF.